This TCR beta chain was sequenced for a study of blood T cell repertoires in COVID-19. Background on the study: Spain, Italy and the United States supplied samples that represented acute and convalescent COVID-19.

In the original analysis: Amplification of reference gene primers provided the estimated nucleated cell counts. Data came from immunoSEQ multiplex PCR; TCRdb stores just in-frame clones and leaves some out. V and J calls and clone size come straight from that table; D and trimming were deduced from the DNA. This repertoire shows over 100,000 clones, around 84% found once; its top ten account for approximately 3.5%. Participant reports of clinical history set cohort assignment. Comment on this clone: An end of the junction differs from the germline gene, which may be a read error.

Germline lookup yields CDR1 ENHRY and CDR2 SYGVKD. The length of the CDR3 is 13 residues. Sequenced: PBMCs or T cells enriched from blood (not recorded which). This chain links TRBV10-3 with TRBJ2-7, with 11 bases that match TRBD1. This TCR came from a woman aged 25-40 years who had recovered from COVID-19. CDR3 loop: CAINEGQGDEQYF. The CDR3 DNA is TGTGCCATCAATGAGGGACAGGGGGACGAGCAGTACTTC.